Described below is a single TCR beta chain sequence and its context. As yet, its antigen is unknown. This sample was taken from a study of T cells in Graves' hyperthyroidism and ophthalmopathy. Findings and caveats of the study: Model output signaled ophthalmopathy a median approximately 6 months ahead of onset. Blood held most thyroid clonotypes expanded above 0.001 frequency.

Per the germline V gene, CDR1 is ENHRY and CDR2 is SYGVKD. The CDR3 sequence is 18 residues long. Trimming stripped 0 bases from V and 0 bases from J, with 15 bases between. TCR beta CDR3 region amplification was performed from RNA transcripts. Using the HTBI primer set, a first-round RT-PCR was run on the TCR CDR3. TCRdb redid the calling of the multiplex PCR reads with MiXCR, one entry per CDR3 protein. The sample records hundreds of thousands of distinct CDR3 sequences, approximately 14% being singletons. The clonotype was recovered from a woman under 30 with Graves' hyperthyroidism. V is TRBV10-3 and J is TRBJ1-5; D is undetermined. The sequencing input was blood. This chain's CDR3 is CAISESDPAGPSNQPQHF. CDR3 in DNA: TGTGCCATCAGTGAGTCGGATCCCGCTGGACCTAGCAATCAGCCCCAGCATTTT.